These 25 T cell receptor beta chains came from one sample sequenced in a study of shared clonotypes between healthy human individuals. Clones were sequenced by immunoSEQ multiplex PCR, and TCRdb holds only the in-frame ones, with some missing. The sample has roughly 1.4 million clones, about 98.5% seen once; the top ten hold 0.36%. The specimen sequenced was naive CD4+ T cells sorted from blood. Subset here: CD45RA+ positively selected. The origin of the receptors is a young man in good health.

CDR3 in amino acids: CSVNSVYSTDTQYF. The CDR3 DNA follows: TGCAGCGTTAACAGCGTCTACAGCACAGATACGCAGTATTTT. The V gene is TRBV29-1, the J gene TRBJ2-3; no definite D call. Trimming removed 5 bases from V and 0 bases from J, with 12 bases in between. Germline V gene lookup returns CDR1 SQVTM and CDR2 ANQGSEA. The CDR3 spans 14 residues.

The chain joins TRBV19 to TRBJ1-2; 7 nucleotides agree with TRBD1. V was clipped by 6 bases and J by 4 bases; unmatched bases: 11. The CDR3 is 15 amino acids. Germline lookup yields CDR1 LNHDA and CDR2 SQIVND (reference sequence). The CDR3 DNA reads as TGTGCCAGTAGCCCGAGGGACAGTTCAATCTATGGCTACACCTTC. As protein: CASSPRDSSIYGYTF.

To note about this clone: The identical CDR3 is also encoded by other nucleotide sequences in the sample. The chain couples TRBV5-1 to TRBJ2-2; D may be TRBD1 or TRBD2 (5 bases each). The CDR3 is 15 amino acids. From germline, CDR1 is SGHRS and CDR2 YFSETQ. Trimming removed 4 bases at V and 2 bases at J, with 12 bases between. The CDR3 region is CASSPAGTNTGELFF. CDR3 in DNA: TGCGCCAGCAGCCCCGCCGGGACCAACACCGGGGAGCTGTTTTTT. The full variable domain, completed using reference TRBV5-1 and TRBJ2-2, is KAGVTQTPRYLIKTRGQQVTLSCSPISGHRSVSWYQQTPGQGLQFLFEYFSETQRNKGNFPGRFSGRQFSNSRSEMNVSTLELGDSALYLCASSPAGTNTGELFFGEGSRLTVL.

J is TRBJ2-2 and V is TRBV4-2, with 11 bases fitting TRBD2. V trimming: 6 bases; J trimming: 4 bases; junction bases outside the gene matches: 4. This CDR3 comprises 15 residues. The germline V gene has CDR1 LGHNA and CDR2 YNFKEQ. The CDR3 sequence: CASRGTSGLTGELFF. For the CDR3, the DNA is TGTGCCAGCAGAGGGACTAGCGGACTCACCGGGGAGCTGTTTTTT.

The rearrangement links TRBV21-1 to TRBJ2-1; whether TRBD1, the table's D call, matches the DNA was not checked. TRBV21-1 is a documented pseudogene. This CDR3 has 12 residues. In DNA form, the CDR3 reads TGTGCCAGCAGTCCTCAAAGGGGTGAGCAGTTCTTC. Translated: CASSPQRGEQFF.

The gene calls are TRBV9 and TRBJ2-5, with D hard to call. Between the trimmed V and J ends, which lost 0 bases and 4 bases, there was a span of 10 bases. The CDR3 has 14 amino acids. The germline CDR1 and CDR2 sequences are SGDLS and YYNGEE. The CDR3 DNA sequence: TGTGCCAGCAGCGTAGTCGGCGGTAGAGAGACCCAGTACTTC. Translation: CASSVVGGRETQYF. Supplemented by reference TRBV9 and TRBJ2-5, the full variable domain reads DSGVTQTPKHLITATGQRVTLRCSPRSGDLSVYWYQQSLDQGLQFLIQYYNGEERAKGNILERFSAQQFPDLHSELNLSSLELGDSALYFCASSVVGGRETQYFGPGTRLLVL.

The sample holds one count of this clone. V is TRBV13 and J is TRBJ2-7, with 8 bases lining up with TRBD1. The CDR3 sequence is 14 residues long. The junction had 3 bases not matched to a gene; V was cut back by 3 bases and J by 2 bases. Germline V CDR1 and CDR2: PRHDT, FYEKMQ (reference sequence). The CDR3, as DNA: TGTGCCAGCAGCTTGGGACAGGCCCCCTACGAGCAGTACTTC. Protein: CASSLGQAPYEQYF. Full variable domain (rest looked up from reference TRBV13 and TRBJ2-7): AAGVIQSPRHLIKEKRETATLKCYPIPRHDTVYWYQQGPGQDPQFLISFYEKMQSDKGSIPDRFSAQQFSDYHSELNMSSLELGDSALYFCASSLGQAPYEQYFGPGTRLTVT.

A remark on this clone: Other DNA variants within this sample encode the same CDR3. CDR3 residues: CASSLRGGSYEQYF. CDR3 bases: TGTGCCAGCAGCTTGCGAGGGGGGTCGTACGAGCAGTACTTC. The rearrangement joins TRBV5-6 to TRBJ2-7; D assignment may be TRBD1 or TRBD2 (6 bases each). The CDR3 is 14 residues long. The V gene lost 1 base and the J gene lost 4 bases, with 12 bases spanning the gap. Germline V gene data show CDR1 as SGHDT and CDR2 as YYEEEE.

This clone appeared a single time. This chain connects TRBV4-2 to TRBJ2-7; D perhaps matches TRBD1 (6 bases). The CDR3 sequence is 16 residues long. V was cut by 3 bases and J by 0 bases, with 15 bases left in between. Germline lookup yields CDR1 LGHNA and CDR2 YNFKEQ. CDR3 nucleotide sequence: TGTGCCAGCAGCCAGGCAAACAGGGTTCTCTCCTACGAGCAGTACTTC. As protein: CASSQANRVLSYEQYF.

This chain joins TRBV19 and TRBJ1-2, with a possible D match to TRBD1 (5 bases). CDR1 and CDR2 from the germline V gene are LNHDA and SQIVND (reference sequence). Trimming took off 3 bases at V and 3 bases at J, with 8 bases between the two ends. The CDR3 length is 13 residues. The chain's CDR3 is CASSIGRDYGYTF. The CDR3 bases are TGTGCCAGTAGTATCGGCAGGGACTATGGCTACACCTTC. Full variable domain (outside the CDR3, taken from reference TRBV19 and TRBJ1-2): DGGITQSPKYLFRKEGQNVTLSCEQNLNHDAMYWYRQDPGQGLRLIYYSQIVNDFQKGDIAEGYSVSREKKESFPLTVTSAQKNPTAFYLCASSIGRDYGYTFGSGTRLTVV.

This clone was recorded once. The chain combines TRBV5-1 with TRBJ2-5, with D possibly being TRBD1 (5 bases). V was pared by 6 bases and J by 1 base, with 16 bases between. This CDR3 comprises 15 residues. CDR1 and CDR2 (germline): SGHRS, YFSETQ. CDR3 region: CASTADGAVQETQYF. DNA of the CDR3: TGCGCCAGCACGGCGGATGGGGCTGTCCAAGAGACCCAGTACTTC.

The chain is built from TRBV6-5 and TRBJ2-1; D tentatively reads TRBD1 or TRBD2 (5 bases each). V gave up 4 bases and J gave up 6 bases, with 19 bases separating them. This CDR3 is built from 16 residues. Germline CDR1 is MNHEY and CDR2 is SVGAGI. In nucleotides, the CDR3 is TGTGCCAGCAGTTCTCTGGGTCGGGGCCAGTCCAATGAGCAGTTCTTC. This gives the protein CASSSLGRGQSNEQFF.

The CDR3 loop reads CASSNPQGDQETQYF. CDR3 nucleotides: TGCGCCAGCAGCAACCCCCAGGGGGACCAAGAGACCCAGTACTTC. The J gene is TRBJ2-5, the V gene TRBV5-1, with 7 bases lining up with TRBD1. After removal of 4 bases from V and 0 bases from J, the junction contained 6 bases not matched to a gene. The CDR3 totals 15 residues. Germline V gene sequence: CDR1 SGHRS, CDR2 YFSETQ.

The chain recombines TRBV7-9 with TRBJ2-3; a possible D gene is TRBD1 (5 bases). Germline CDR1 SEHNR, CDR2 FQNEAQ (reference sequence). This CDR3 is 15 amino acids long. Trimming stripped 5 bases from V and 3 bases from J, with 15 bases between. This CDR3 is CASSRGQDGTDTQYF. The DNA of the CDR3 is TGTGCCAGCAGCCGAGGACAAGATGGGACAGATACGCAGTATTTT.

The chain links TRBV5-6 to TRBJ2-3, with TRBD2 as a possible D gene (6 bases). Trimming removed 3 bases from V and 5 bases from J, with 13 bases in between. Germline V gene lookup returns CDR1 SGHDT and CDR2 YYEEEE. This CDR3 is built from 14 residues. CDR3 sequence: CASSWGTSGDTQYF. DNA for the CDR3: TGTGCCAGCAGCTGGGGGACTTCAGGAGATACGCAGTATTTT.

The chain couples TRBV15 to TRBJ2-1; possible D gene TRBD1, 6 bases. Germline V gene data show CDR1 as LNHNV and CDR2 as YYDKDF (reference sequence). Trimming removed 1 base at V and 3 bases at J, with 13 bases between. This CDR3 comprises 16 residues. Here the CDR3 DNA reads TGTGCCACCAGCAGAGTATTGGCAGGGGACTACAATGAGCAGTTCTTC. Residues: CATSRVLAGDYNEQFF. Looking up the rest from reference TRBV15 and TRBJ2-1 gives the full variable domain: DAMVIQNPRYQVTQFGKPVTLSCSQTLNHNVMYWYQQKSSQAPKLLFHYYDKDFNNEADTPDNFQSRRPNTSFCFLDIRSPGLGDTAMYLCATSRVLAGDYNEQFFGPGTRLTVL.

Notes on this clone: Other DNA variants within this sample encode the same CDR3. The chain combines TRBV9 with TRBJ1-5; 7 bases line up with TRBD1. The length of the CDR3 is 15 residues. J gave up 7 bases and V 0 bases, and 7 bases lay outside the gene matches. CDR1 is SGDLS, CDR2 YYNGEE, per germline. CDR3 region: CASSVDGRGDQPQHF. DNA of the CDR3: TGTGCCAGCAGCGTAGATGGCAGGGGGGACCAGCCCCAGCATTTT. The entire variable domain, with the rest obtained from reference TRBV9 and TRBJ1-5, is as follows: DSGVTQTPKHLITATGQRVTLRCSPRSGDLSVYWYQQSLDQGLQFLIQYYNGEERAKGNILERFSAQQFPDLHSELNLSSLELGDSALYFCASSVDGRGDQPQHFGDGTRLSIL.

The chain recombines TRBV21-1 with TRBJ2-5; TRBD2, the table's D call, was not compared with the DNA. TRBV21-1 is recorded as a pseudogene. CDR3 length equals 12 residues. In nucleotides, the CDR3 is TGTGCCAGCCATAAAGTAGAAGAGACCCAGTACTTC. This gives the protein CASHKVEETQYF.

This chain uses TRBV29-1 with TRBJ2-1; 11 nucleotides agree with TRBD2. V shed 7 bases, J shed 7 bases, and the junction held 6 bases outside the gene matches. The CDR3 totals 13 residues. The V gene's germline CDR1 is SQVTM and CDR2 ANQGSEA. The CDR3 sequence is CSGASGRSNEQFF. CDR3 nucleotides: TGCAGCGGGGCTAGCGGGAGGAGTAATGAGCAGTTCTTC.

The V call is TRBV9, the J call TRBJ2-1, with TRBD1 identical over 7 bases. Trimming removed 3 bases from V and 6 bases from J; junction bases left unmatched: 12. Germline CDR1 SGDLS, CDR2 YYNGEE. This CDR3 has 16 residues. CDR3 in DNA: TGTGCCAGCAGCGCCACGACAGGGTCCGGAATCAATGAGCAGTTCTTC. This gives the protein CASSATTGSGINEQFF.

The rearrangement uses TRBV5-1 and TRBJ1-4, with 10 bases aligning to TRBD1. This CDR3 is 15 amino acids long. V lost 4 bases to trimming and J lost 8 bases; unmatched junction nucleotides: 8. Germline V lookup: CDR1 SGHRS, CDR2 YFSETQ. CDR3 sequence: CASSTGQGTREKLFF. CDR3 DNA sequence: TGCGCCAGCAGCACGGGACAGGGGACGCGCGAAAAACTGTTTTTT.

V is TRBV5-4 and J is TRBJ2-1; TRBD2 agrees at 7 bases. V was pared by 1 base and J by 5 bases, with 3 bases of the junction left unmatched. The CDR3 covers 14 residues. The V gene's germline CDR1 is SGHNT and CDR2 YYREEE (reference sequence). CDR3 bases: TGTGCCAGCAGCTTGACTAGCGAACACAATGAGCAGTTCTTC. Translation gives CASSLTSEHNEQFF.

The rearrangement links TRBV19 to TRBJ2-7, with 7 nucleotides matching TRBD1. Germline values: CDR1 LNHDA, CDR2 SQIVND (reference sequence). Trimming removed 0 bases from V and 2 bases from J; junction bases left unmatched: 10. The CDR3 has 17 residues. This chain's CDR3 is CASSIDAGTAQTYEQYF. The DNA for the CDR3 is TGTGCCAGTAGTATAGATGCTGGGACAGCCCAGACCTACGAGCAGTACTTC. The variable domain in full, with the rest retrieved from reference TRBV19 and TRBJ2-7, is DGGITQSPKYLFRKEGQNVTLSCEQNLNHDAMYWYRQDPGQGLRLIYYSQIVNDFQKGDIAEGYSVSREKKESFPLTVTSAQKNPTAFYLCASSIDAGTAQTYEQYFGPGTRLTVT.

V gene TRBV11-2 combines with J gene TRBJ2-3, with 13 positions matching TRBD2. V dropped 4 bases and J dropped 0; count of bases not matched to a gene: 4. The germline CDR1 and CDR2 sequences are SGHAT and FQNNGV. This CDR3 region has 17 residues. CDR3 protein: CASSSGLAGHSTDTQYF. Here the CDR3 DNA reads TGTGCCAGCAGCTCGGGACTAGCGGGACATAGCACAGATACGCAGTATTTT.

The CDR3 protein is CAISDLAGSTDTQYF. The CDR3 DNA follows: TGTGCCATCAGTGATTTGGCAGGGAGCACAGATACGCAGTATTTT. V is TRBV10-3 and J is TRBJ2-3; D possibly corresponds to TRBD1 (5 bases). The CDR3 has 15 amino acids. V was pared by 3 bases and J by 0 bases, with 10 bases between. The germline gives CDR1 ENHRY, CDR2 SYGVKD.